The clone carrying this TCR beta chain was detected once. The antigen remains unidentified. The V and J ends lost 3 bases and 4 bases, in that order; junction bases with no gene match: 5. The CDR3 runs to 14 residues. CDR1 SGHNT and CDR2 YYREEE come from the germline V gene (reference sequence). This sample was included in a study of cytotoxic CD8 clonotypes in ibrutinib-treated CLL. For the study at large: Response sampling came at median roughly 11 months of treatment, ranging 6 to 36 months. Study-level findings and limits: Starting clonality was above that of age-matched healthy donors and tracked circulating CD8+ T-cell counts.

Method: immunoSEQ multiplex PCR; TCRdb's copy keeps in-frame clones and lacks some. This sample has roughly 160,000 clones, with approximately 80% found just once. This receptor was obtained from a human donor with chronic lymphocytic leukemia. The sequenced sample was PBMCs, obtained after 12 months of ibrutinib treatment. The V call is TRBV5-4, the J call TRBJ1-1, with 8 bases lining up with TRBD1. CDR3 in amino acids: CASSSPRGPTEAFF. CDR3 coding DNA: TGTGCCAGCAGCTCACCCAGGGGGCCCACTGAAGCTTTCTTT.